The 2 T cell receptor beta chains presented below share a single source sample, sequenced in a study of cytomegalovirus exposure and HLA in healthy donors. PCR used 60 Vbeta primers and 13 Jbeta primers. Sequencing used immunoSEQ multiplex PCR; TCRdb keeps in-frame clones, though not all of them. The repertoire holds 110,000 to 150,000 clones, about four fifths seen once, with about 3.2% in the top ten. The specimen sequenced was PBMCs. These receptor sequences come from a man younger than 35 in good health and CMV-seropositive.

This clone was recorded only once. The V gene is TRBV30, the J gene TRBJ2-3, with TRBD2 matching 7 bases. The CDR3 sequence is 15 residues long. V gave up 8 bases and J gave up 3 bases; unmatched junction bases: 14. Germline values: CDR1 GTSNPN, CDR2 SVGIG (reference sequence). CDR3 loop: CAGGRGDGGTDTQYF. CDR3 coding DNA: TGTGCCGGCGGTAGGGGTGACGGGGGGACAGATACGCAGTATTTT.

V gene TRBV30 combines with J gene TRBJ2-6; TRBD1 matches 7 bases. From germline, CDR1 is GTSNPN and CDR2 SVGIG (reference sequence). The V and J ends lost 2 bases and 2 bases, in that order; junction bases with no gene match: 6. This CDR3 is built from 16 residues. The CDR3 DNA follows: TGTGCCTGGAGTCGTCAGGGGGTCACTGGGGCCAACGTCCTGACTTTC. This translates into CAWSRQGVTGANVLTF. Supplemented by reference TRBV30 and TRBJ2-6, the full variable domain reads SQTIHQWPATLVQPVGSPLSLECTVEGTSNPNLYWYRQAAGRGLQLLFYSVGIGQISSEVPQNLSASRPQDRQFILSSKKLLLSDSGFYLCAWSRQGVTGANVLTFGAGSRLTVL.